These 20 T cell receptor beta chains originate from one sample sequenced in a study of blood T cell repertoires in COVID-19. Only in-frame clones appear in the TCRdb table, and some are missing; sequencing was by immunoSEQ multiplex PCR. The profile covers 240,000 or so clones, with about 80% appearing a single time and approximately 9.4% taken by the ten largest. Specimen: peripheral blood. These receptors all stem from a woman of 80 years or more with acute or convalescent COVID-19.

The gene calls are TRBV21-1 and TRBJ2-1; the table gives TRBD2 as D, unverified against the DNA. TRBV21-1 is a pseudogene locus. The CDR3 sequence is 17 residues long. The chain's CDR3 is CASSPTPTSGVNNEQFF. CDR3 coding DNA: TGTGCCAGCAGCCCCACCCCCACTAGCGGGGTAAACAATGAGCAGTTCTTC.

This CDR3 reads CASSKQGANTGELFF. CDR3 DNA: TGTGCCAGCAGTAAACAGGGGGCGAACACCGGGGAGCTGTTTTTT. The rearrangement uses TRBV6-5 and TRBJ2-2, with TRBD1 matching 8 bases. Germline CDR1 reads MNHEY; CDR2 reads SVGAGI. V lost 5 bases and J lost 0; bases outside the gene matches: 2. The length of the CDR3 is 15 residues.

CDR3 bases: TGCGCCAGCAGCTCTAGAAGGGACAGGATTGATGGCTACACCTTC. Its translation: CASSSRRDRIDGYTF. The chain is built from TRBV5-1 and TRBJ1-2; 8 nucleotides agree with TRBD1. This CDR3 has 15 residues. Germline CDR1 is SGHRS and CDR2 is YFSETQ. The V segment lost 3 bases and the J segment 6 bases; nucleotides outside the gene matches: 10.

The chain couples TRBV28 to TRBJ2-7; TRBD1 matches 9 bases. In germline, CDR1 is MDHEN, CDR2 SYDVKM. The CDR3 has 13 residues. With V trimmed by 6 bases and J by 7 bases, 7 bases remained unmatched. CDR3 loop: CASSLQGAHEQYF. CDR3 nucleotide sequence: TGTGCCAGCAGCCTACAGGGGGCGCATGAGCAGTACTTC. Looking up the rest from reference TRBV28 and TRBJ2-7 gives the full variable domain: DVKVTQSSRYLVKRTGEKVFLECVQDMDHENMFWYRQDPGLGLRLIYFSYDVKMKEKGDIPEGYSVSREKKERFSLILESASTNQTSMYLCASSLQGAHEQYFGPGTRLTVT.

The rearrangement joins TRBV28 to TRBJ1-1; D is undetermined. Germline values: CDR1 MDHEN, CDR2 SYDVKM. V lost 5 bases and J lost 3, with 19 bases in between. The CDR3 contains 16 residues. The chain's CDR3 is CASSGPGSREDTEAFF. In DNA, the CDR3 is TGTGCCAGCAGTGGTCCGGGGAGCCGGGAGGACACTGAAGCTTTCTTT.

This chain links TRBV5-1 with TRBJ1-1; TRBD1 agrees at 7 bases. From germline, CDR1 is SGHRS and CDR2 YFSETQ. This CDR3 is 13 amino acids long. V lost 3 bases, J lost 5 bases, and 4 bases stayed unmatched. CDR3 region: CASSSRQGTEAFF. The CDR3 DNA reads TGCGCCAGCAGCTCACGACAGGGTACTGAAGCTTTCTTT.

This chain links TRBV2 with TRBJ1-5, with 9 positions matching TRBD1. The CDR3 consists of 15 residues. Looked up from germline, CDR1 is SNHLY and CDR2 is FYNNEI. V dropped 6 bases and J dropped 3; count of bases not matched to a gene: 6. CDR3 protein: CASSLGQGYNQPQHF. CDR3 nucleotide sequence: TGTGCCAGCAGCTTGGGACAGGGCTACAATCAGCCCCAGCATTTT. Combining the CDR3 with reference TRBV2 and TRBJ1-5 gives the whole variable domain EPEVTQTPSHQVTQMGQEVILRCVPISNHLYFYWYRQILGQKVEFLVSFYNNEISEKSEIFDDQFSVERPDGSNFTLKIRSTKLEDSAMYFCASSLGQGYNQPQHFGDGTRLSIL.

This clone appeared a single time. The chain is built from TRBV3-1 (or the pseudogene TRBV3-2) and TRBJ2-1, with 7 bases lining up with TRBD2. V lost 6 bases, J lost 1 base, and 12 bases stayed unmatched. The CDR3 has 17 residues. CDR1 and CDR2 from the germline V gene are LGHDT and YNNKEL (reference sequence). The CDR3, as DNA: TGTGCCAGCAGTTTGGCGGGGGACGGAGGGTCCTACAATGAGCAGTTCTTC. Amino acids: CASSLAGDGGSYNEQFF.

The chain has TRBV7-2 and TRBJ2-2, with 12 bases identical to TRBD2. J lost 5 bases, V lost 0 bases, and 4 bases had no gene match. This CDR3 comprises 17 residues. Germline V gene data show CDR1 as SGHTA and CDR2 as FQGNSA. CDR3 sequence: CASSLATSGGNTGELFF. CDR3 DNA sequence: TGTGCCAGCAGCTTAGCGACTAGCGGGGGAAATACCGGGGAGCTGTTTTTT.

The gene calls are TRBV28 and TRBJ1-4; 8 nucleotides line up with TRBD1. V lost 7 bases, J lost 7 bases, and 17 bases stayed unmatched. The CDR3 extends over 17 amino acids. Germline CDR1 and CDR2: MDHEN and SYDVKM. CDR3 DNA sequence: TGTGCCAGCACCGTAACTCGACGCAGGGGGCCCGGTGAAAAACTGTTTTTT. Its protein product is CASTVTRRRGPGEKLFF.

V usage is TRBV5-1 and J usage is TRBJ2-3, with D perhaps TRBD1 (7 bases). This CDR3 is 15 amino acids long. Germline assignment: CDR1 SGHRS and CDR2 YFSETQ. Trimming left V 4 bases short and J 7 bases short, with 19 bases between. CDR3 region: CASSPSGGTKNTQYF. Here the CDR3 DNA reads TGCGCCAGCAGCCCGTCAGGGGGGACGAAAAATACGCAGTATTTT. Full variable domain (rest looked up from reference TRBV5-1 and TRBJ2-3): KAGVTQTPRYLIKTRGQQVTLSCSPISGHRSVSWYQQTPGQGLQFLFEYFSETQRNKGNFPGRFSGRQFSNSRSEMNVSTLELGDSALYLCASSPSGGTKNTQYFGPGTRLTVL.

The chain recombines TRBV4-2 with TRBJ2-2; possible D gene TRBD1, 5 bases. The CDR3 is 14 residues long. Germline V gives CDR1 LGHNA, CDR2 YNFKEQ. V dropped 0 bases and J dropped 9 bases, with 11 bases sitting between them. In DNA form, the CDR3 reads TGTGCCAGCAGCCAAGATCGAAGGGGCTGGGAGCTGTTTTTT. As protein: CASSQDRRGWELFF.

The chain is built from TRBV6-1 and TRBJ1-5, with 9 bases fitting TRBD1. V shed 2 bases and J 2 bases; nucleotides not matched to a gene: 7. Germline V gene sequence: CDR1 MNHNS, CDR2 SASEGT. The CDR3 loop spans 17 amino acids. This CDR3 reads CASSESSGQGGNQPQHF. The CDR3 bases are TGTGCCAGCAGTGAAAGCTCGGGACAGGGAGGCAATCAGCCCCAGCATTTT.

The chain links TRBV9 to TRBJ1-1, with TRBD1 identical over 7 bases. The CDR3 has 15 amino acids. V lost 4 bases to trimming and J lost 7 bases; unmatched junction nucleotides: 13. Germline V gives CDR1 SGDLS, CDR2 YYNGEE. The CDR3 protein is CASSPIGGGTVEAFF. CDR3 coding DNA: TGTGCCAGCAGCCCCATAGGGGGCGGGACAGTTGAAGCTTTCTTT.

This chain joins TRBV9 and TRBJ2-5; 9 bases fit TRBD2. V lost 1 base, J lost 3 bases, and 19 bases stayed unmatched. Germline loops: CDR1 SGDLS, CDR2 YYNGEE. CDR3 length equals 20 residues. This chain's CDR3 is CASSVSPGGTSQYSEETQYF. In DNA, the CDR3 is TGTGCCAGCAGCGTATCGCCCGGCGGGACTAGCCAATACTCTGAAGAGACCCAGTACTTC.

The chain carries TRBV28 and TRBJ1-4; D perhaps matches TRBD1 (6 bases). Germline CDR1 MDHEN, CDR2 SYDVKM. Trimming took off 2 bases at V and 11 bases at J, with 15 bases between the two ends. CDR3 size: 14 residues. The CDR3 DNA follows: TGTGCCAGCAGTTTAGCGGGGGCCCCTGGGAAACTGTTTTTT. Amino acid sequence: CASSLAGAPGKLFF.

This clone was counted a few times. V gene TRBV19 combines with J gene TRBJ1-5; TRBD1 aligns across 7 bases. The CDR3 covers 15 residues. Germline V gene lookup returns CDR1 LNHDA and CDR2 SQIVND (reference sequence). With 3 bases clipped from V and 4 bases from J, the junction kept 6 bases outside the gene matches. CDR3 coding DNA: TGTGCCAGTAGTATCGAGGGCAGGGGGAATCAGCCCCAGCATTTT. Amino acid sequence: CASSIEGRGNQPQHF.

Remarks on this clone: Other DNA variants within this sample encode the same CDR3. The chain recombines TRBV11-2 with TRBJ2-7; D is unclear. The CDR3 extends over 14 amino acids. Trimming cost V 0 bases and J 0 bases, with 6 bases left between them. Germline CDR1 reads SGHAT; CDR2 reads FQNNGV. The CDR3 loop reads CASSLDRVSYEQYF. In DNA form, the CDR3 reads TGTGCCAGCAGCTTAGATCGAGTCTCCTACGAGCAGTACTTC.

This clone was observed once. The V and J genes are TRBV30 and TRBJ1-2, with 8 bases aligning to TRBD1. CDR1 is GTSNPN and CDR2 is SVGIG in the germline V gene (reference sequence). V shed 1 base, J shed 8 bases, and the junction held 3 bases outside the gene matches. The CDR3 extends over 12 amino acids. The DNA of the CDR3 is TGTGCCTGGAGTGCAGGGGGCGCAGGCTACACCTTC. It specifies CAWSAGGAGYTF.

The chain is built from TRBV5-1 and TRBJ2-5; 10 nucleotides agree with TRBD2. With 0 bases clipped from V and 6 bases from J, the junction kept 8 bases outside the gene matches. Per the germline V gene, CDR1 is SGHRS and CDR2 is YFSETQ. There are 16 residues in the CDR3. CDR3 DNA sequence: TGCGCCAGCAGCTTGGGGAGCGGGGGGGCTGTGAAGACCCAGTACTTC. Residues: CASSLGSGGAVKTQYF.